The 23 T cell receptor beta chains reported below all come from one sample, sequenced in a study of control samples from healthy donors and cancer patients. Only in-frame clones appear in the TCRdb table, and some are missing; sequencing was by immunoSEQ multiplex PCR. Of 200,000 or so clones in the sample, approximately 90% were seen once. Sequencing input: blood. The source is a young man in good health.

The chain links TRBV30 to TRBJ1-4, with a tentative D call TRBD1 (6 bases). Trimming left V 5 bases short and J 7 bases short, with 20 bases between. The CDR3 is made up of 15 amino acids. Germline V gene sequence: CDR1 GTSNPN, CDR2 SVGIG (reference sequence). CDR3 nucleotide sequence: TGTGCCTGGGCTGACCCCAGGGGTAGAGGTGAAAAACTGTTTTTT. Its protein product is CAWADPRGRGEKLFF.

The chain couples TRBV3-1 (or the pseudogene TRBV3-2) to TRBJ1-2; 7 bases align to TRBD1. The CDR3 has 15 amino acids. V gave up 2 bases and J gave up 3 bases; unmatched junction bases: 6. From germline, CDR1 is LGHDT and CDR2 YNNKEL (reference sequence). The CDR3 region is CASSQITGVYYGYTF. The CDR3 DNA is TGTGCCAGCAGCCAAATCACAGGGGTTTACTATGGCTACACCTTC.

In the case of this clone: The junction and the germline gene differ at one end; a read error may be behind it. Other DNA sequences in the sample encode the same CDR3. J is TRBJ2-1 and V is TRBV3-1 (or the pseudogene TRBV3-2), with a weak D call TRBD2 (5 bases). In germline, CDR1 is LGHDT, CDR2 YNNKEL (reference sequence). CDR3 length equals 14 residues. The CDR3 DNA reads as TGTGCCAGCAGTCAAGGGAGACCACCTCATGAGCAGTTCTTC. Residues: CASSQGRPPHEQFF.

This clone was seen only a few times. This chain joins TRBV4-2 and TRBJ1-5; perhaps TRBD1 as D (6 bases). The germline CDR1 and CDR2 sequences are LGHNA and YNFKEQ. The CDR3 has 15 amino acids. The ends were cut back, 1 base at V and 9 bases at J, with 16 bases in the middle. DNA for the CDR3: TGTGCCAGCAGCCAAGTGGGGACAACAATGGCGCCCCAGCATTTT. This codes for CASSQVGTTMAPQHF.

The chain employs TRBV5-1 and TRBJ2-3, with a tentative D call TRBD2 (5 bases). V was shortened by 5 bases and J by 0 bases, with 10 bases between the two germline ends. CDR1 and CDR2 (germline): SGHRS, YFSETQ. The CDR3 has 14 residues. The CDR3 DNA is TGCGCCAGCAGGCGGGCAGTTAGCACAGATACGCAGTATTTT. It translates to CASRRAVSTDTQYF.

In its sample, this clone was seen once. The V and J genes are TRBV19 and TRBJ2-2, with D perhaps TRBD1 (5 bases). The germline V gene has CDR1 LNHDA and CDR2 SQIVND (reference sequence). CDR3 length: 14 amino acids. Trimming left V 6 bases short and J 4 bases short, with 12 bases between. The DNA for the CDR3 is TGTGCCAGTAGACGACAGCCACGCACCGGGGAGCTGTTTTTT. Residues: CASRRQPRTGELFF. The complete variable domain, with remaining parts taken from reference TRBV19 and TRBJ2-2, reads DGGITQSPKYLFRKEGQNVTLSCEQNLNHDAMYWYRQDPGQGLRLIYYSQIVNDFQKGDIAEGYSVSREKKESFPLTVTSAQKNPTAFYLCASRRQPRTGELFFGEGSRLTVL.

The chain uses TRBV5-1 and TRBJ2-3; 10 bases map to TRBD1. Germline-derived CDR1 and CDR2 are SGHRS and YFSETQ. The CDR3 runs 16 residues. Trimming removed 3 bases from V and 2 bases from J; junction bases left unmatched: 6. CDR3 DNA sequence: TGCGCCAGCAGCTCGTTGGACAGGGGGGTCACAGATACGCAGTATTTT. It encodes CASSSLDRGVTDTQYF. The whole variable domain, remainder taken from reference TRBV5-1 and TRBJ2-3, is KAGVTQTPRYLIKTRGQQVTLSCSPISGHRSVSWYQQTPGQGLQFLFEYFSETQRNKGNFPGRFSGRQFSNSRSEMNVSTLELGDSALYLCASSSLDRGVTDTQYFGPGTRLTVL.

The J gene is TRBJ1-1, the V gene TRBV30, with 11 bases lining up with TRBD1. Trimming at V came to 5 bases and at J to 2 bases, leaving 7 bases not matched to a gene. CDR1 is GTSNPN and CDR2 is SVGIG in the germline V gene (reference sequence). The CDR3 covers 15 residues. Written as DNA, the CDR3 is TGTGCCTGGGACGGACAGGGGGCGCGAAACACTGAAGCTTTCTTT. It specifies CAWDGQGARNTEAFF.

The chain combines TRBV2 with TRBJ2-7; perhaps TRBD2 as D (5 bases). Germline V gene sequence: CDR1 SNHLY, CDR2 FYNNEI. The germline V and J ends were trimmed by 3 bases and 4 bases, with 10 bases remaining between them. The CDR3 runs to 13 residues. CDR3 residues: CASSEEVVYEQYF. Written as DNA, the CDR3 is TGTGCCAGCAGTGAGGAGGTGGTGTACGAGCAGTACTTC.

Many counts were recorded for this clone. The chain links TRBV29-1 to TRBJ1-2, with D perhaps TRBD1 (5 bases). The CDR3 has 12 amino acids. Germline V lookup: CDR1 SQVTM, CDR2 ANQGSEA. Trimming removed 8 bases from V and 3 bases from J, with 13 bases in between. CDR3 in amino acids: CSLKDTHYGYTF. CDR3 nucleotides: TGCAGCCTCAAGGACACACACTATGGCTACACCTTC.

This rearrangement joins TRBV3-1 (or the pseudogene TRBV3-2) to TRBJ2-2; D is unresolved. V lost 7 bases and J 2 bases, leaving 11 bases between the germline ends. Germline V CDR1 and CDR2: LGHDT, YNNKEL (reference sequence). CDR3 size: 14 residues. The CDR3 region has the DNA TGTGCCAGCACGGTTTATTCTAACACCGGGGAGCTGTTTTTT. Its protein product is CASTVYSNTGELFF.

The chain combines TRBV7-9 with TRBJ2-1; possible D gene TRBD1, 6 bases. Germline V gene data show CDR1 as SEHNR and CDR2 as FQNEAQ (reference sequence). This CDR3 comprises 12 residues. The V end lost 1 base, the J end lost 10 bases, and 8 bases lay between the germline ends. The CDR3 reads CASSLGQVEQFF. The DNA for the CDR3 is TGTGCCAGCAGCTTAGGACAGGTCGAGCAGTTCTTC.

V and J are TRBV12-3 or TRBV12-4 and TRBJ1-1; D may be TRBD1 (5 bases). V shed 6 bases and J shed 1 base, with 9 bases lying between them. The CDR3 has 13 amino acids. The CDR3 DNA reads TGTGCCAGCAGATACGGGGGGAACACTGAAGCTTTCTTT. Its translation is CASRYGGNTEAFF.

This chain uses TRBV19 with TRBJ1-5; 7 bases are shared with TRBD1. Germline V gives CDR1 LNHDA, CDR2 SQIVND (reference sequence). The CDR3 has 14 amino acids. V was clipped by 6 bases and J by 1 base; unmatched bases: 3. CDR3: CASRRDSSNQPQHF. Written as DNA, the CDR3 is TGTGCCAGTAGGAGGGACAGCAGCAATCAGCCCCAGCATTTT.

The J gene is TRBJ1-6, the V gene TRBV18, with a weak D call TRBD1 (5 bases). V was shortened by 1 base and J by 10 bases, with 11 bases between the two germline ends. From germline, CDR1 is KGHSH and CDR2 LQKENI. This CDR3 comprises 14 residues. CDR3 residues: CASSPQGRDSPLHF. For the CDR3, the DNA is TGTGCCAGCTCACCACAGGGGAGAGACTCACCCCTCCACTTT.

This chain links TRBV2 with TRBJ1-5; D uncertain. The CDR3 covers 15 residues. CDR1 is SNHLY and CDR2 is FYNNEI in the germline V gene. The V gene lost 6 bases and the J gene lost 2 bases, with 14 bases spanning the gap. CDR3 DNA sequence: TGTGCCAGCAGAATCTCCGGGGTGGGCAATCAGCCCCAGCATTTT. Amino acids: CASRISGVGNQPQHF.

The chain joins TRBV4-1 to TRBJ2-7; TRBD1 aligns across 9 bases. Per the germline V gene, CDR1 is MGHRA and CDR2 is YSYEKL. The V and J ends lost 1 base and 3 bases, in that order; junction bases with no gene match: 4. The CDR3 has 15 residues. The CDR3 reads CASSQGVGQGYEQYF. CDR3 nucleotide sequence: TGCGCCAGCAGCCAAGGAGTGGGACAGGGCTACGAGCAGTACTTC.

The rearrangement links TRBV6-5 to TRBJ2-7; D possibly uses TRBD1 or TRBD2 (5 bases each). From germline, CDR1 is MNHEY and CDR2 SVGAGI. The germline V and J ends were trimmed by 5 bases and 5 bases, with 16 bases remaining between them. This CDR3 has 14 residues. The CDR3 bases are TGTGCCAGCAGTCGGGGACGAGCACTAAACGAGCAGTACTTC. Translation: CASSRGRALNEQYF.

This chain uses TRBV7-6 with TRBJ1-6; D may be TRBD1 (5 bases). V dropped 7 bases and J dropped 7 bases, with 17 bases sitting between them. CDR3 length: 15 residues. Germline-derived CDR1 and CDR2 are SGHVS and FNYEAQ. DNA of the CDR3: TGTGCCAGCACCCTAGGGGAGGTGGGCAATTCACCCCTCCACTTT. It translates to CASTLGEVGNSPLHF.

The chain is built from TRBV7-9 and TRBJ2-7; a weak D match, TRBD2 (6 bases). CDR3 length: 15 residues. Trimming removed 1 base at V and 5 bases at J, with 15 bases between. Germline loops: CDR1 SEHNR, CDR2 FQNEAQ (reference sequence). DNA of the CDR3: TGTGCCAGCAGCTTAGTCGGAGGGCGACCAGACGAGCAGTACTTC. Its protein product is CASSLVGGRPDEQYF.

V usage is TRBV3-1 (or the pseudogene TRBV3-2) and J usage is TRBJ2-7, with D unclear. This CDR3 region has 15 residues. Germline lookup yields CDR1 LGHDT and CDR2 YNNKEL (reference sequence). V dropped 2 bases and J dropped 0 bases, with 11 bases sitting between them. The CDR3 DNA reads TGTGCCAGCAGCCAAACGGTAGGAAGCTCCTACGAGCAGTACTTC. The encoded protein is CASSQTVGSSYEQYF.

This clone was seen more than once but under ten times. This chain links TRBV30 with TRBJ2-1; 7 bases align to TRBD1. This CDR3 has 13 residues. The germline V gene has CDR1 GTSNPN and CDR2 SVGIG (reference sequence). The J segment lost 9 bases and the V segment lost 3 bases, leaving 8 bases of the junction unmatched. CDR3 sequence: CAWRGYSGGEQFF. As DNA, the CDR3 is TGTGCCTGGAGAGGTTACTCAGGGGGTGAGCAGTTCTTC.

The gene calls are TRBV29-1 and TRBJ2-1; D not resolved. The CDR3 has 15 residues. In germline, CDR1 is SQVTM, CDR2 ANQGSEA. V lost 4 bases, J lost 0 bases, and 13 bases lay in between. The CDR3 DNA sequence: TGCAGCGTTGTTTTTTTGGAAAGCTCCTACAATGAGCAGTTCTTC. It is translated as CSVVFLESSYNEQFF.